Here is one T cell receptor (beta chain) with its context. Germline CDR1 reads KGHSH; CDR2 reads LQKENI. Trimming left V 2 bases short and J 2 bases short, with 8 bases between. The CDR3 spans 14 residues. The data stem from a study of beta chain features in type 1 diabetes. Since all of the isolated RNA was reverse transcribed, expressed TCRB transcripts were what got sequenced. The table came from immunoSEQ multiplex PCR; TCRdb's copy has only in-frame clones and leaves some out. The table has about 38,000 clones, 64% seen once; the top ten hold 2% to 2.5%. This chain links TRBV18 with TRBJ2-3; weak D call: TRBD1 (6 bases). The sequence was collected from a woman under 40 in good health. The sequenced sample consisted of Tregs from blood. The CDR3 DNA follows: TGTGCCAGCTCACCAGACAGGAACACAGATACGCAGTATTTT. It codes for CASSPDRNTDTQYF.